The clone carrying this T cell receptor (beta chain) was seen more than once but under ten times. Antigen: not known. The CDR3 is 11 residues long. V shed 5 bases and J shed 3 bases, with 4 bases lying between them. The data were obtained in a study of post-analysis software for immune sequencing data. Study as a whole: Both relapsing-remitting and secondary progressive multiple sclerosis featured among the disease courses, as did progressive-relapsing multiple sclerosis.

Every TCR beta cDNA library bore unique molecular identifiers. Each batch of about 0.95 to 10 million T cells produced around 460,000 cDNA molecules. TCRdb re-called the PCR reads through MiXCR, storing one row per CDR3 protein. The table lists some 370,000 distinct CDR3 sequences, around 37% of them singletons. Study-level findings and limits: Strong co-clustering by F measure was evident for samples that had been prepared in the same batch. TRBV5-6, TRBV5-1 and TRBV20-1 belonged to a set of about five TRBV segments that were more frequent in patients than controls.

The chain is built from TRBV12-3 or TRBV12-4 and TRBJ1-1; D call uncertain. The sequencing sample was made of blood. This clonotype originated in a girl between 10 and 17 years old with multiple sclerosis. The CDR3 protein is CASSTDTEAFF. CDR3 in DNA: TGTGCCAGCAGTACCGACACTGAAGCTTTCTTT.